This TCR beta chain came from a study of PD-1 blockade in classical Hodgkin lymphoma. After autologous stem cell transplantation all patients relapsed, and prior brentuximab vedotin exposure differed between cohorts. CDR3 size: 16 residues. Deletions cut 0 bases from V and 7 bases from J, with 16 bases between. This table comes from immunoSEQ multiplex PCR, and its TCRdb copy is limited to in-frame clones, with some not included. In the table there are 20,000 to 30,000 clones, approximately 70% of which are singletons. The material sequenced was peripheral blood mononuclear cells (PBMCs), taken at baseline. The rearrangement joins TRBV23-1 to TRBJ1-5, with no clear D. TRBV23-1 is known as an ORF, though its function is uncertain. The clonotype was recovered from a human donor with classical Hodgkin lymphoma. The CDR3 DNA follows: TGCGCCAGCAGTCAATCGGGCAGGCTCGGAGGACAGCCCCAGCATTTT. It specifies CASSQSGRLGGQPQHF.